The 31 T cell receptor beta chains listed next were all sequenced from one sample in a study of T cells in narcolepsy. Measured with immunoSEQ multiplex PCR; TCRdb has only the in-frame clones, and not every one. The data contain 25,000 to 35,000 clones, about four fifths of them singletons. Sequencing was performed on CD45RA- memory CD4+ T cells from PBMCs. The receptors come from a human donor with narcolepsy.

This rearrangement joins TRBV6-5 to TRBJ1-1; TRBD1 agrees at 8 bases. Germline-derived CDR1 and CDR2 are MNHEY and SVGAGI. The CDR3 has 14 residues. The V gene end was trimmed by 5 bases and the J gene end by 4 bases; junction bases not matched to a gene: 6. CDR3 sequence: CASSPRTGRTEAFF. The CDR3 bases are TGTGCCAGCAGTCCCCGGACAGGGCGCACTGAAGCTTTCTTT.

The rearrangement links TRBV18 to TRBJ2-3; D is uncertain. CDR1 and CDR2 (germline): KGHSH, LQKENI. V lost 3 bases, J lost 5 bases, and 9 bases lay in between. The CDR3 consists of 13 residues. The CDR3 reads CASSPTRVDTQYF. The CDR3 DNA is TGTGCCAGCTCACCTACAAGGGTAGATACGCAGTATTTT. The entire variable domain, with the rest obtained from reference TRBV18 and TRBJ2-3, is as follows: NAGVMQNPRHLVRRRGQEARLRCSPMKGHSHVYWYRQLPEEGLKFMVYLQKENIIDESGMPKERFSAEFPKEGPSILRIQQVVRGDSAAYFCASSPTRVDTQYFGPGTRLTVL.

The J gene is TRBJ1-5, the V gene TRBV5-6, with D possibly being TRBD1 (5 bases). Per the germline V gene, CDR1 is SGHDT and CDR2 is YYEEEE. The CDR3 runs to 16 residues. V lost 4 bases, J lost 2 bases, and 16 bases lay in between. CDR3 in DNA: TGTGCCAGCAGCGGCCCCGGCGCGGGGGGCAATCAGCCCCAGCATTTT. Its translation: CASSGPGAGGNQPQHF.

The chain is built from TRBV7-2 and TRBJ1-1, with D uncertain. CDR1 and CDR2 from the germline V gene are SGHTA and FQGNSA. Between the trimmed V and J ends, which lost 3 bases and 6 bases, there was a span of 17 bases. The CDR3 is 15 residues long. The CDR3: CASSLEVLRYAEAFF. The CDR3 nucleotides are TGTGCCAGCAGCTTGGAGGTTCTTAGGTACGCTGAAGCTTTCTTT.

A single count supports this clone. V is TRBV29-1 and J is TRBJ1-1; D ambiguous. The germline V gene has CDR1 SQVTM and CDR2 ANQGSEA. Trimming left V 7 bases short and J 6 bases short, with 12 bases between. CDR3 length: 11 amino acids. The CDR3 loop is CSARVLAEAFF. The CDR3 DNA sequence: TGCAGCGCCCGGGTTTTGGCTGAAGCTTTCTTT.

V is TRBV9 and J is TRBJ1-6, with D perhaps matching TRBD1 (6 bases). The CDR3 has 15 amino acids. The germline CDR1 and CDR2 sequences are SGDLS and YYNGEE. Trimming shortened V by 3 bases and J by 10 bases, and 17 bases separated the two germline ends. This CDR3 reads CASSATGTLDSPLHF. Written as DNA, the CDR3 is TGTGCCAGCAGCGCTACCGGGACATTGGACTCACCCCTCCACTTT.

This clone was recorded once. The V and J genes are TRBV6-6 and TRBJ2-3, with D maybe TRBD1 (5 bases). The V gene lost 5 bases and the J gene lost 0 bases, with 12 bases spanning the gap. The CDR3 has 15 residues. Germline V CDR1 and CDR2: MNHNY, SVGAGI (reference sequence). The CDR3 DNA reads as TGTGCCAGCAGTATCCTTCAGGGCAGCACAGATACGCAGTATTTT. This codes for CASSILQGSTDTQYF.

The chain employs TRBV9 and TRBJ2-1; perhaps TRBD2 as D (7 bases). The CDR3 has 15 amino acids. Deletions cut 0 bases from V and 4 bases from J, with 11 bases between. Germline CDR1 and CDR2: SGDLS and YYNGEE. For the CDR3, the DNA is TGTGCCAGCAGCGTAGGCGGGGGCTCATACAATGAGCAGTTCTTC. Encoded protein: CASSVGGGSYNEQFF.

This chain uses TRBV28 with TRBJ1-5, with D possibly matching TRBD1 (6 bases). V shed 1 base and J shed 0 bases, with 10 bases lying between them. CDR3 size: 16 residues. Germline CDR1 MDHEN, CDR2 SYDVKM. The CDR3 here is CASSLSGQNSNQPQHF. In DNA, the CDR3 is TGTGCCAGCAGTTTATCTGGACAGAATAGCAATCAGCCCCAGCATTTT.

The rearrangement links TRBV19 to TRBJ1-5; possibly TRBD1 for D (6 bases). Germline V gives CDR1 LNHDA, CDR2 SQIVND (reference sequence). Trimming shortened V by 5 bases and J by 7 bases, and 15 bases separated the two germline ends. This CDR3 region has 14 residues. This CDR3 reads CASSGTGKGQPQHF. Here the CDR3 DNA reads TGTGCCAGTAGTGGAACAGGGAAGGGACAGCCCCAGCATTTT. Looking up the rest from reference TRBV19 and TRBJ1-5 gives the full variable domain: DGGITQSPKYLFRKEGQNVTLSCEQNLNHDAMYWYRQDPGQGLRLIYYSQIVNDFQKGDIAEGYSVSREKKESFPLTVTSAQKNPTAFYLCASSGTGKGQPQHFGDGTRLSIL.

The chain employs TRBV7-8 and TRBJ1-1, with 7 bases matching TRBD1. The V and J ends lost 5 bases and 0 bases, in that order; junction bases with no gene match: 6. Germline values: CDR1 SGHVS, CDR2 FQNEAQ. The CDR3 extends over 15 amino acids. CDR3 nucleotides: TGTGCCAGCAGCCTCCGGACAGGCGTGAACACTGAAGCTTTCTTT. This gives the protein CASSLRTGVNTEAFF.

The rearrangement joins TRBV7-2 to TRBJ1-5; 7 nucleotides align to TRBD1. Germline CDR1 reads SGHTA; CDR2 reads FQGNSA. V lost 5 bases and J lost 11; bases outside the gene matches: 9. This CDR3 is built from 13 residues. The CDR3 here is CASSPTQGDSQHF. The CDR3 DNA reads as TGTGCCAGCAGCCCTACCCAGGGGGATTCCCAGCATTTT.

V usage is TRBV9 and J usage is TRBJ1-1, with a possible D match to TRBD1 (6 bases). Germline CDR1 and CDR2: SGDLS and YYNGEE. The germline V and J ends were trimmed by 4 bases and 4 bases, with 17 bases remaining between them. This CDR3 is built from 15 residues. In nucleotides, the CDR3 is TGTGCCAGCAGCTCTTATGGGGAGACAGGCACTGAAGCTTTCTTT. Its translation: CASSSYGETGTEAFF. The complete variable domain, with remaining parts taken from reference TRBV9 and TRBJ1-1, reads DSGVTQTPKHLITATGQRVTLRCSPRSGDLSVYWYQQSLDQGLQFLIQYYNGEERAKGNILERFSAQQFPDLHSELNLSSLELGDSALYFCASSSYGETGTEAFFGQGTRLTVV.

This chain uses TRBV27 with TRBJ2-7; D is uncertain. CDR1 and CDR2 from the germline V gene are MNHEY and SMNVEV (reference sequence). This CDR3 has 12 residues. V was shortened by 6 bases and J by 0 bases, with 6 bases between the two germline ends. The CDR3 region is CASRESSYEQYF. DNA for the CDR3: TGTGCCAGCAGAGAAAGCTCCTACGAGCAGTACTTC.

The chain joins TRBV28 to TRBJ1-1; TRBD1 is a possible D gene (6 bases). CDR3 length: 16 amino acids. V was trimmed by 3 bases and J by 4 bases, leaving 18 bases between them. Germline values: CDR1 MDHEN, CDR2 SYDVKM. Here the CDR3 reads CASSFLGGRRSTEAFF. In DNA, the CDR3 is TGTGCCAGCAGTTTTCTGGGGGGCAGGAGGAGCACTGAAGCTTTCTTT.

This rearrangement joins TRBV12-5 to TRBJ2-5, with TRBD1 identical over 7 bases. The CDR3 sequence is 13 residues long. Germline CDR1 is LGHNT and CDR2 is FRNRAP. V dropped 7 bases and J dropped 5; count of bases not matched to a gene: 7. CDR3 DNA sequence: TGTGCTAGTGCCACGACACAGGGGGAGACCCAGTACTTC. The encoded protein is CASATTQGETQYF. The whole variable domain, remainder taken from reference TRBV12-5 and TRBJ2-5, is DARVTQTPRHKVTEMGQEVTMRCQPILGHNTVFWYRQTMMQGLELLAYFRNRAPLDDSGMPKDRFSAEMPDATLATLKIQPSEPRDSAVYFCASATTQGETQYFGPGTRLLVL.

With respect to this clone: This same CDR3 is encoded by further DNA sequences in the sample. V is TRBV6-5 and J is TRBJ2-7; D is uncertain. The CDR3 has 12 amino acids. The V end was cut by 4 bases, the J end by 2 bases, with 6 bases between. The germline V gene has CDR1 MNHEY and CDR2 SVGAGI. This CDR3 is CASSSGAYEQYF. In DNA form, the CDR3 reads TGTGCCAGCAGTTCCGGAGCCTACGAGCAGTACTTC.

This clone has just a few counts. This chain uses TRBV5-1 with TRBJ2-2, with D perhaps TRBD1 (6 bases). Trimming pared 5 bases from V and 3 bases from J, leaving 11 bases between. Germline V lookup: CDR1 SGHRS, CDR2 YFSETQ. The CDR3 totals 14 residues. CDR3 region: CASRGAPDTGELFF. In DNA, the CDR3 is TGCGCCAGCAGGGGGGCCCCGGACACCGGGGAGCTGTTTTTT.

The chain uses TRBV11-2 and TRBJ1-1; D may be TRBD1 (5 bases). This CDR3 comprises 16 residues. V gave up 1 base and J gave up 5 bases, with 17 bases separating them. Germline V gene lookup returns CDR1 SGHAT and CDR2 FQNNGV. CDR3 DNA sequence: TGTGCCAGCAGCTTAGGGCGAGGGTGGGGCGGGACTGAAGCTTTCTTT. Its protein is CASSLGRGWGGTEAFF.

The CDR3 sequence is CSVLLGQGAFIYGYTF. The CDR3 nucleotides read TGCAGCGTTTTATTAGGGCAGGGGGCGTTTATTTATGGCTACACCTTC. This chain connects TRBV29-1 to TRBJ1-2, with 8 bases matching TRBD1. CDR1 is SQVTM and CDR2 is ANQGSEA in the germline V gene. This CDR3 spans 16 amino acids. The J segment lost 5 bases and the V segment lost 5 bases, leaving 16 bases of the junction unmatched.

The chain uses TRBV7-2 and TRBJ2-7; TRBD2 agrees at 8 bases. The germline V gene has CDR1 SGHTA and CDR2 FQGNSA. The CDR3 runs 16 residues. Trimming cost V 1 base and J 1 base; bases outside gene matches: 6. The CDR3 sequence: CASSLGVLAGSYEQYF. CDR3 DNA: TGTGCCAGCAGCTTAGGAGTCCTAGCGGGTTCCTACGAGCAGTACTTC.

The V call is TRBV28, the J call TRBJ2-7; 9 bases are shared with TRBD1. After removal of 7 bases from V and 7 bases from J, the junction contained 8 bases not matched to a gene. This CDR3 is built from 13 residues. Germline CDR1 reads MDHEN; CDR2 reads SYDVKM. CDR3 sequence: CASTQGTGWEQYF. The CDR3 nucleotides are TGTGCCAGCACCCAGGGGACAGGGTGGGAGCAGTACTTC.

The chain recombines TRBV5-1 with TRBJ1-3; D possibly corresponds to TRBD1 (6 bases). V was pared by 0 bases and J by 4 bases, with 11 bases between. Per the germline V gene, CDR1 is SGHRS and CDR2 is YFSETQ. This CDR3 has 15 amino acids. In DNA form, the CDR3 reads TGCGCCAGCAGCTTGGTCACGGGGGCCGGAAACACCATATATTTT. Its translation is CASSLVTGAGNTIYF.

This clone was recorded only once. The chain combines TRBV28 with TRBJ1-2; 7 bases agree with TRBD1. V shed 3 bases, J shed 0 bases, and the junction held 7 bases outside the gene matches. CDR3 length: 16 residues. Germline CDR1 and CDR2: MDHEN and SYDVKM. CDR3 protein: CASSFKGTATNYGYTF. CDR3 nucleotide sequence: TGTGCCAGCAGTTTCAAGGGGACAGCTACTAACTATGGCTACACCTTC.

There are a few counts of this clone. In DNA form, the CDR3 reads TGTGCCAGCAGCTTCCTACCGGGACTAGCGGGAGGGGACACAGATACGCAGTATTTT. Protein: CASSFLPGLAGGDTDTQYF. The rearrangement joins TRBV11-2 to TRBJ2-3, with TRBD2 matching over 16 bases. Losses at the gene ends were 3 bases for V and 2 bases for J; bases not matched to a gene: 8. CDR1 and CDR2 (germline): SGHAT, FQNNGV. The CDR3 is 19 amino acids.

Regarding this clone: Additional DNA sequences in this sample encode the identical CDR3. The rearrangement links TRBV14 to TRBJ2-7; unclear D gene. Trimming cost V 0 bases and J 2 bases, with 14 bases left between them. The length of the CDR3 is 16 residues. Germline CDR1 and CDR2: SGHDN and FVKESK. CDR3 bases: TGTGCCAGCAGCCAAGACCCGCTCTCCCGAACCTACGAGCAGTACTTC. Its translation is CASSQDPLSRTYEQYF.

This chain joins TRBV29-1 and TRBJ2-5, with TRBD2 as a possible D gene (6 bases). Trimming removed 3 bases at V and 5 bases at J, with 13 bases between. CDR1 and CDR2 (germline): SQVTM, ANQGSEA. There are 13 residues in the CDR3. The CDR3 DNA sequence: TGCAGCGTTGATACGGGGGTAGTGGAGACCCAGTACTTC. Translating it yields CSVDTGVVETQYF.

V is TRBV7-3 and J is TRBJ1-1; D is ambiguous. V lost 3 bases, J lost 1 base, and 9 bases lay in between. This CDR3 contains 14 residues. The germline CDR1 and CDR2 sequences are SGHTA and FQGTGA. The CDR3 sequence is CASSFGPSNTEAFF. Written as DNA, the CDR3 is TGTGCCAGCAGCTTCGGACCCTCGAACACTGAAGCTTTCTTT.

The rearrangement joins TRBV4-2 to TRBJ2-5; 10 positions match TRBD2. Germline-derived CDR1 and CDR2 are LGHNA and YNFKEQ. The CDR3 consists of 15 residues. J lost 1 base, V lost 3 bases, and 2 bases had no gene match. CDR3 protein: CASSQRLAGQETQYF. The DNA of the CDR3 is TGTGCCAGCAGCCAGAGACTAGCGGGCCAAGAGACCCAGTACTTC.

The rearrangement joins TRBV2 to TRBJ2-7, with 9 bases fitting TRBD1. The germline gives CDR1 SNHLY, CDR2 FYNNEI. V shed 6 bases and J 2 bases; nucleotides not matched to a gene: 2. The CDR3 spans 13 residues. The CDR3 loop reads CASRRQGAYEQYF. DNA of the CDR3: TGTGCCAGCAGGCGACAGGGGGCCTACGAGCAGTACTTC.

The rearrangement links TRBV11-2 to TRBJ2-7, with TRBD2 matching over 10 bases. The CDR3 length is 15 residues. The J segment lost 2 bases and the V segment lost 3 bases, leaving 4 bases of the junction unmatched. The germline V gene encodes CDR1 SGHAT and CDR2 FQNNGV. Here the CDR3 DNA reads TGTGCCAGCAGCTTTTCTAGCGGGGGACCCTACGAGCAGTACTTC. Protein sequence: CASSFSSGGPYEQYF.